The clone carrying this TCR beta chain occurred many times. Trimming at V came to 3 bases and at J to 7 bases, leaving 6 bases not matched to a gene. The CDR3 loop spans 14 amino acids. Looked up from germline, CDR1 is ENHRY and CDR2 is SYGVKD. TCRdb ran MiXCR on the PCR reads and lists one entry per CDR3 protein. This sample has tens of thousands of distinct CDR3 sequences, with 49% found just once. This entry belongs to a study of CDR3 diversity in severe acne. This receptor was identified in a male donor with severe acne vulgaris. The chain carries TRBV10-3 and TRBJ2-1, with 7 nucleotides matching TRBD1. Material for sequencing was blood. The CDR3 sequence: CAISEVPQGNEQFF. CDR3 in DNA: TGTGCCATCAGTGAAGTACCACAGGGGAATGAGCAGTTCTTC.